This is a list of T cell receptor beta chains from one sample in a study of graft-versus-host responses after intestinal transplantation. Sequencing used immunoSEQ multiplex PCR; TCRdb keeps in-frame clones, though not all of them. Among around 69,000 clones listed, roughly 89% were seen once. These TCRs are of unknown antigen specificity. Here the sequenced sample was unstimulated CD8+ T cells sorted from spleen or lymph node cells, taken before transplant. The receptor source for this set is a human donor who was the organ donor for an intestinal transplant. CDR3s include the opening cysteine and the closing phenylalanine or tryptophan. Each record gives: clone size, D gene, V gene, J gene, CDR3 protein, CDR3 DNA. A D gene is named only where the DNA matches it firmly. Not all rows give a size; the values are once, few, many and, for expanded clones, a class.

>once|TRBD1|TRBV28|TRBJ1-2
CASSLLPSDRRIYGYTF
TGTGCCAGCAGTCTCCTGCCTTCGGACAGGAGAATTTATGGCTACACCTTC
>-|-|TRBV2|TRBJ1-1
CASSERGNTEAFF
TGTGCCAGCAGTGAACGCGGGAACACTGAAGCTTTCTTT
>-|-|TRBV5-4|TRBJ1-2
CASSLGEAIYGYTF
TGTGCCAGCAGCTTGGGGGAGGCGATCTATGGCTACACCTTC
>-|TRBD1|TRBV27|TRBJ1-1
CATRYLTGDIEAFF
TGTGCCACTCGATACCTGACAGGGGACATTGAAGCTTTCTTT
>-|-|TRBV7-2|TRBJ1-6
CASSSIPGRSPLHF
TGTGCCAGCAGCTCTATACCAGGAAGGTCACCCCTCCACTTT
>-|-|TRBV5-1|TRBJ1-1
CASSLAWAGADTEAFF
TGCGCCAGCAGCTTGGCCTGGGCAGGGGCGGACACTGAAGCTTTCTTT
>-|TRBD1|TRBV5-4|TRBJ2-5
CASSSGQGAGETQYF
TGTGCCAGCAGCAGTGGACAGGGGGCGGGAGAGACCCAGTACTTC
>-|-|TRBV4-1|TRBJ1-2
CASSPAAGARYGYTF
TGCGCCAGCAGCCCAGCGGCGGGGGCTAGGTATGGCTACACCTTC
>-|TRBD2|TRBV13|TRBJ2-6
CASSSTPGLAVGANVLTF
TGTGCCAGCAGCTCTACACCGGGACTAGCGGTCGGGGCCAACGTCCTGACTTTC
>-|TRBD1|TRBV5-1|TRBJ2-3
CASSPDDRGSTDTQYF
TGCGCCAGCAGCCCGGACGACAGGGGGAGCACAGATACGCAGTATTTT
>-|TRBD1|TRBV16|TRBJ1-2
CASSPSTGWNGYTF
TGTGCCAGCAGCCCATCGACAGGGTGGAATGGCTACACCTTC
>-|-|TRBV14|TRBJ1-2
CASSLGQGAYGYTF
TGTGCCAGCAGCCTGGGACAAGGGGCATATGGCTACACCTTC
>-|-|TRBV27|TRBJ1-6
CASSLLDRLTPLHF
TGTGCCAGCAGTTTACTTGATAGACTCACACCCCTCCACTTT
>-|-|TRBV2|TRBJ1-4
CASGTIGGENEKLFF
TGTGCCAGCGGAACTATAGGGGGAGAGAATGAAAAACTGTTTTTT
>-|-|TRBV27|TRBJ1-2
CASSPFRVRRWDGYTF
TGTGCCAGCAGTCCGTTCAGGGTCAGACGTTGGGATGGCTACACCTTC
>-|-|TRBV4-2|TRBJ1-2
CASSQTGSNYGYTF
TGTGCCAGCAGCCAAACAGGGTCTAACTATGGCTACACCTTC
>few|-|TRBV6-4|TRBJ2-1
CASRAPEKSDHNEQFF
TGTGCCAGCAGGGCCCCAGAGAAAAGCGATCACAATGAGCAGTTCTTC
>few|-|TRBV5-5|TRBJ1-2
CASSLVGEGSYGYTF
TGTGCCAGCAGCTTGGTCGGGGAGGGATCCTATGGCTACACCTTC
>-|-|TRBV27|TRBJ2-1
CASSQTGYNEQFF
TGTGCCAGCAGCCAGACAGGCTACAATGAGCAGTTCTTC
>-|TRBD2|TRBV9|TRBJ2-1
CASSVSTSGIYNEQFF
TGTGCCAGCAGCGTAAGCACTAGCGGAATATACAATGAGCAGTTCTTC
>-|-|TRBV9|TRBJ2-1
CASSEDSTYNEQFF
TGTGCCAGCAGCGAGGACAGTACCTACAATGAGCAGTTCTTC
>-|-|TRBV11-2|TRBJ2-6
CASSRAGANVLTF
TGTGCCAGCAGCAGAGCTGGGGCCAACGTCCTGACTTTC
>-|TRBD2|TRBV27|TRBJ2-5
CASRSISGGLQETQYF
TGTGCCTCACGTTCGATTAGCGGGGGACTCCAAGAGACCCAGTACTTC
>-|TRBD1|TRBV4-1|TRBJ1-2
CASSQEDRGTIYGYTF
TGCGCCAGCAGCCAAGAGGACAGGGGGACGATCTATGGCTACACCTTC
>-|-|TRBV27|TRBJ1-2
CASSLWGGDINYGYTF
TGTGCCAGCAGTTTATGGGGCGGAGATATTAACTATGGCTACACCTTC
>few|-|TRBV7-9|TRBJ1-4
CASSFGRVVGAATNEKLFF
TGTGCCAGCAGCTTCGGACGGGTTGTGGGAGCGGCAACTAATGAAAAACTGTTTTTT
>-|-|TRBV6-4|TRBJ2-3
CASSETGDTDTQYF
TGTGCCAGCAGTGAGACGGGGGACACAGATACGCAGTATTTT
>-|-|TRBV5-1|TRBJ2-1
CASRLVLDEQFF
TGCGCCAGTCGACTAGTCCTGGATGAGCAGTTCTTC
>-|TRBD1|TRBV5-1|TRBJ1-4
CASSTGTGGTNEKLFF
TGCGCCAGCAGCACGGGGACAGGGGGCACTAATGAAAAACTGTTTTTT
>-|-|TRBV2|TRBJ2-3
CASIGLDTQYF
TGTGCTAGCATCGGACTAGATACGCAGTATTTT
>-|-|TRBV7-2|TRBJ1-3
CASSFQGGTIYF
TGTGCCAGCAGCTTTCAAGGCGGAACCATATATTTT
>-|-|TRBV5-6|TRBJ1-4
CASSLATGFEKLFF
TGTGCCAGCAGCTTGGCAACAGGCTTTGAAAAACTGTTTTTT
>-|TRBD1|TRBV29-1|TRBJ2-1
CSVDGTGAYNEQFF
TGCAGCGTTGATGGGACAGGGGCCTACAATGAGCAGTTCTTC
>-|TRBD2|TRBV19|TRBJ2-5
CASSIGGGHETQYF
TGTGCCAGTAGCATCGGGGGGGGCCACGAGACCCAGTACTTC
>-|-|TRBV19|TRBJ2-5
CASSILSSSSETQYF
TGTGCCAGTAGTATCTTGAGTTCTTCGTCGGAGACCCAGTACTTC
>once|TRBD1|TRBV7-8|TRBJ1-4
CASSLGIQGGAEKLFF
TGTGCCAGCAGCTTAGGGATACAGGGGGGGGCTGAAAAACTGTTTTTT
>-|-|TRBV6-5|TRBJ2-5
CASSYEGWAETQYF
TGTGCCAGCAGTTATGAGGGTTGGGCAGAGACCCAGTACTTC
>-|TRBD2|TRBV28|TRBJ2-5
CASRTSGRETQYF
TGTGCCAGCAGAACTAGCGGGAGGGAGACCCAGTACTTC
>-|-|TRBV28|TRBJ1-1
CASSLGSNEAFF
TGTGCCAGCAGTTTAGGGAGCAATGAAGCTTTCTTT
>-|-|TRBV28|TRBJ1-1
CASIGVVGYSPEAFF
TGTGCCAGCATAGGGGTGGTAGGGTACTCTCCTGAAGCTTTCTTT
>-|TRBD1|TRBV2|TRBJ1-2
CASRTGDYGYTF
TGTGCCAGCCGGACAGGGGACTATGGCTACACCTTC
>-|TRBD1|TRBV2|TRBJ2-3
CASSGGTGESGTDTQYF
TGTGCCAGCAGTGGAGGGACAGGGGAGAGCGGCACAGATACGCAGTATTTT
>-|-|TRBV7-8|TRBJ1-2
CASSYLDGGRNYGYTF
TGTGCCAGCAGCTACTTAGACGGGGGGAGAAACTATGGCTACACCTTC
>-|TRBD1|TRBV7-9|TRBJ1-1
CASSRPQGKNTEAFF
TGTGCCAGCAGCCGACCACAGGGGAAGAACACTGAAGCTTTCTTT
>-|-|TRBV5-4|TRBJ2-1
CASSSIGGSDNEQFF
TGTGCCAGCAGCTCCATTGGGGGCTCCGACAATGAGCAGTTCTTC
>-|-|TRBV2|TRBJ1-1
CASSEVDRLNTEAFF
TGTGCCAGCAGTGAAGTGGACAGACTGAACACTGAAGCTTTCTTT
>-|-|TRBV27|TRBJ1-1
CASSLGFEELSNTEAFF
TGTGCCAGCAGTTTAGGGTTTGAGGAGCTATCGAACACTGAAGCTTTCTTT
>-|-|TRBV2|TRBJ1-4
CASHQGEKLFF
TGTGCCAGCCACCAGGGGGAAAAACTGTTTTTT
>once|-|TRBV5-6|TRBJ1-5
CASSSGGGNQPQHF
TGTGCCAGCAGCTCTGGAGGCGGCAATCAGCCCCAGCATTTT
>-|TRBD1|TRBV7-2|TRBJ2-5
CASSLQGELSWPQYF
TGTGCCAGCAGCTTGCAGGGGGAATTGAGTTGGCCCCAGTACTTC
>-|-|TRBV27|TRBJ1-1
CASSLYMNTEAFF
TGTGCCAGCAGTCTCTATATGAACACTGAAGCTTTCTTT
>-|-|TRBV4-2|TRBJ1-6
CASSQDGGADNSPLHF
TGTGCCAGCAGCCAAGACGGTGGGGCGGATAATTCACCCCTCCACTTT
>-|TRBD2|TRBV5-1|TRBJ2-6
CASSLLAGDLSGANVLTF
TGCGCCAGCAGCTTACTAGCGGGGGACCTGTCTGGGGCCAACGTCCTGACTTTC
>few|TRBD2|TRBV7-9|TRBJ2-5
CASSHGGVETQYF
TGTGCCAGCAGCCACGGGGGGGTAGAGACCCAGTACTTC
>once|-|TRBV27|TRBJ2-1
CTTAAGSYNEQFF
TGCACCACGGCGGCTGGCTCCTACAATGAGCAGTTCTTC
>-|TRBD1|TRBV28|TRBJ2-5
CASSYTPGTGGRYQETQYF
TGTGCCAGCAGTTATACCCCCGGGACAGGGGGCAGGTACCAAGAGACCCAGTACTTC
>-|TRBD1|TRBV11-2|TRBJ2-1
CASSLEAFGQGYYNEQFF
TGTGCCAGCAGCTTAGAGGCATTCGGACAGGGATACTACAATGAGCAGTTCTTC